The source of this T cell receptor beta chain is a study of identical twins. Notes on the study in general: Insertions were fewer in abundant cord blood beta clonotypes, whereas memory repertoires showed none of this pattern. Invariant T cells like MAIT and iNKT could partly confound the zero-insertion analyses.

With regard to this clonotype: Its matching antigen is unknown.

Unique molecular identifiers were in the cDNA, with template-switch universal primer binding. TCRdb independently ran MiXCR on the 5' RACE reads; one entry per CDR3 protein. The repertoire holds fewer than 500,000 distinct CDR3 sequences, with 24% as singletons. The V end lost 3 bases, the J end lost 7 bases, and 13 bases lay between the germline ends. The germline V gene has CDR1 MNHEY and CDR2 SMNVEV (reference sequence). The CDR3 has 14 residues. This sample was shared with a second study, whose subject was T cells expressing NK-cell markers. That paper adds: Sequencing covered eight donors, seven HCMV-seropositive and one seronegative.

This sequence originates from a woman aged 18-30 years in good health. Sequencing used CD4+ T cells sorted from blood. This chain uses TRBV27 with TRBJ2-1; D is uncertain. The CDR3 DNA reads as TGTGCCAGCAGTTTGGGCGCTTACGGGAATGAGCAGTTCTTC. It translates to CASSLGAYGNEQFF.